The 8 T cell receptor beta chains below come from one sample, sequenced in a study of T-cell memory formation after mild COVID-19. MiXCR was run by TCRdb on the 5' RACE reads, yielding one entry per CDR3 protein. The data hold approximately 210,000 distinct CDR3 sequences, with 25% to 35% observed a single time. Sequenced input: PBMCs or a T cell subset sorted from them (not recorded which). These receptors all stem from an adult woman who had mild COVID-19 (a few samples of this study predate the infection). Cell type and time point are not known.

The rearrangement uses TRBV2 and TRBJ1-1, with TRBD1 matching over 10 bases. CDR3 size: 14 residues. Germline loops: CDR1 SNHLY, CDR2 FYNNEI. V trimming: 7 bases; J trimming: 4 bases; junction bases outside the gene matches: 6. DNA of the CDR3: TGTGCCAGCATCCGGGACAGGGGATTCACTGAAGCTTTCTTT. Translated: CASIRDRGFTEAFF.

The chain combines TRBV29-1 with TRBJ1-2, with D tentatively TRBD1 (5 bases). V gave up 0 bases and J gave up 4 bases, with 12 bases separating them. Germline lookup yields CDR1 SQVTM and CDR2 ANQGSEA. The CDR3 length is 14 residues. The CDR3 coding sequence is TGCAGCGTTGAAGAACGCGGGACTCCCTATGGCTACACCTTC. It yields the protein CSVEERGTPYGYTF.

J is TRBJ1-2 and V is TRBV20-1; D is undetermined. CDR1 is DFQATT, CDR2 SNEGSKA, per germline (reference sequence). The V end was cut by 5 bases, the J end by 1 base, with 14 bases between. The CDR3 has 14 amino acids. In nucleotides, the CDR3 is TGCAGTGCTCTCATCCCTCCGAGTAACTATGGCTACACCTTC. Translated, it gives CSALIPPSNYGYTF.

The V and J genes are TRBV7-6 and TRBJ1-1, with D maybe TRBD1 (6 bases). Trimming took off 6 bases at V and 0 bases at J, with 11 bases between the two ends. The CDR3 consists of 14 residues. The germline gives CDR1 SGHVS, CDR2 FNYEAQ. CDR3 DNA: TGTGCCAGCAGTGAAGGGGGTTTGAACACTGAAGCTTTCTTT. Translation gives CASSEGGLNTEAFF.

This clonotype was found a few times. The chain recombines TRBV27 with TRBJ2-2, with 16 bases that match TRBD2. V lost 6 bases to trimming and J lost 3 bases; unmatched junction nucleotides: 4. The CDR3 totals 17 residues. Germline V gene data show CDR1 as MNHEY and CDR2 as SMNVEV (reference sequence). The CDR3 coding sequence is TGTGCCAGCAGGGGACTAGCGGGGGGGCCGGACACCGGGGAGCTGTTTTTT. This codes for CASRGLAGGPDTGELFF.

A few counts support this clonotype. The rearrangement joins TRBV27 to TRBJ2-6; D uncertain. CDR3 length equals 16 residues. Germline values: CDR1 MNHEY, CDR2 SMNVEV (reference sequence). The V end was cut by 3 bases, the J end by 0 bases, with 9 bases between. CDR3 amino acids: CASSLRPRSGANVLTF. In nucleotides, the CDR3 is TGTGCCAGCAGTTTGCGGCCGCGCTCTGGGGCCAACGTCCTGACTTTC.

The rearrangement joins TRBV18 to TRBJ2-2, with D perhaps TRBD2 (6 bases). Germline CDR1 reads KGHSH; CDR2 reads LQKENI. Trimming left V 2 bases short and J 6 bases short, with 10 bases between. The CDR3 is made up of 14 amino acids. In DNA, the CDR3 is TGTGCCAGCTCACCAGCGGGGTACTCCGGGGAGCTGTTTTTT. Translating gives CASSPAGYSGELFF.

This chain connects TRBV2 to TRBJ2-1; TRBD2 matches 9 bases. Germline CDR1 and CDR2: SNHLY and FYNNEI. V lost 6 bases to trimming and J lost 15 bases; unmatched junction nucleotides: 12. There are 13 residues in the CDR3. This chain's CDR3 is CASRGAGGPSSFF. In DNA form, the CDR3 reads TGTGCCAGCAGGGGGGCGGGAGGGCCCTCGTCGTTCTTC.